These 3 T cell receptor beta chains were all obtained from the same sample, sequenced in a study of blood T cell repertoires in COVID-19. Profiling relied on immunoSEQ multiplex PCR, and the TCRdb table lists in-frame clones only, not all of them. The profile shows about 160,000 clones, around nine tenths of them singletons. Sequenced input: peripheral blood. These receptors were obtained from a woman in her 70s with COVID-19, enrolled during active disease.

The J gene is TRBJ1-1, the V gene TRBV3-1 (or the pseudogene TRBV3-2); D is undetermined. Germline loops: CDR1 LGHDT, CDR2 YNNKEL (reference sequence). V was cut by 1 base and J by 4 bases, with 16 bases left in between. CDR3 length equals 16 residues. For the CDR3, the DNA is TGTGCCAGCAGCCAAGGGTTCGTGGGTACGGGCACTGAAGCTTTCTTT. Its protein product is CASSQGFVGTGTEAFF.

V usage is TRBV6-5 and J usage is TRBJ1-3; tentatively, D is TRBD1 (5 bases). Germline V gene data show CDR1 as MNHEY and CDR2 as SVGAGI. Trimming took 9 bases from V and 0 from J, leaving 15 bases between them. This CDR3 spans 15 amino acids. In nucleotides, the CDR3 is TGTGCCAGTTCCCAACAGGCCTTCTCTGGAAACACCATATATTTT. Amino acid sequence: CASSQQAFSGNTIYF.

J is TRBJ1-2 and V is TRBV6-1, with 8 positions matching TRBD1. The CDR3 is made up of 15 amino acids. Germline lookup yields CDR1 MNHNS and CDR2 SASEGT. The junction had 8 bases not matched to a gene; V was cut back by 2 bases and J by 6 bases. CDR3 coding DNA: TGTGCCAGCAGTGAATCTTGGGACAGGAGCGATGGCTACACCTTC. As protein: CASSESWDRSDGYTF.